The entry below describes one TCR beta chain. Generated by immunoSEQ multiplex PCR, the TCRdb table keeps only in-frame clones and is missing some. The repertoire holds roughly 150,000 clones, approximately 90% seen once, with about 3.8% in the top ten. Germline loops: CDR1 SNHLY, CDR2 FYNNEI. This CDR3 contains 17 residues. The trim removed 5 bases at V and 7 bases at J, leaving 13 bases unmatched. The data are from a study of T cell responses to AZD1222 COVID-19 vaccine. The chain recombines TRBV2 with TRBJ2-1, with TRBD2 matching 11 bases. This clonotype originated in an adult who received the AZD1222 COVID-19 vaccine. This sample comprised peripheral blood, obtained 28 days after the second AZD1222 dose. The CDR3 reads CASSRSSGRLVGNEQFF. For the CDR3, the DNA is TGTGCCAGCAGTCGGTCTAGCGGGAGGTTGGTGGGTAATGAGCAGTTCTTC. The full variable domain, rest sourced from reference TRBV2 and TRBJ2-1, is EPEVTQTPSHQVTQMGQEVILRCVPISNHLYFYWYRQILGQKVEFLVSFYNNEISEKSEIFDDQFSVERPDGSNFTLKIRSTKLEDSAMYFCASSRSSGRLVGNEQFFGPGTRLTVL.